This is a list of T cell receptor beta chains from one sample in a study of tumor and adjacent non-tumor tissue in lung cancer. TCRdb redid the calling of the multiplex PCR reads with MiXCR, one entry per CDR3 protein. The data contain approximately 120,000 distinct CDR3 sequences, 60% to 70% of them seen just once; the ten biggest clones take up around 13%. The sequenced sample consisted of lung tumor tissue. The receptors shown here come from a man younger than 45 with non-small cell lung cancer. CDR3s include the opening cysteine and the closing phenylalanine or tryptophan. D genes are given only for firm matches. Only part of the rows carry a size: once, few, many, or a class if the clone is expanded.

V: TRBV12-3/TRBV12-4; J: TRBJ2-7; size: NA; D: NA; CDR3: CSSSSQGGSYEQYF; DNA: TGTTCCAGCAGTTCACAGGGGGGGTCCTACGAGCAGTACTTC
V: TRBV4-1; J: TRBJ2-1; size: NA; D: NA; CDR3: CASSVLEPNNKQFF; DNA: TGCGCCAGCAGCGTCCTTGAACCCAACAATAAGCAGTTCTTC
V: TRBV10-3; J: TRBJ2-3; size: NA; D: TRBD1; CDR3: CATSEGAQGSDTQYF; DNA: TGTGCCACCAGTGAGGGGGCACAGGGATCGGATACGCAGTATTTT
V: TRBV11-2; J: TRBJ2-1; size: NA; D: TRBD2; CDR3: CASSVGGSGAYNEQFF; DNA: TGTGCCAGTAGCGTAGGGGGTAGCGGGGCCTACAATGAGCAGTTCTTC
V: TRBV12-3/TRBV12-4; J: TRBJ2-7; size: once; D: NA; CDR3: CASSPGFYEEYF; DNA: TGTGCCAGCAGTCCGGGATTCTACGAGGAGTATTTC
V: TRBV10-2; J: TRBJ2-2; size: many; D: TRBD2; CDR3: CASSLAGGSAGELFF; DNA: TGCGCCAGCAGTCTAGCGGGGGGATCGGCCGGGGAGCTGTTTTTT
V: TRBV11-3; J: TRBJ1-4; size: NA; D: NA; CDR3: CASSLENENLFF; DNA: TGTGCCAGCAGCTTAGAAAATGAAAACCTGTTTTTT
V: TRBV12-3/TRBV12-4; J: TRBJ1-1; size: many; D: NA; CDR3: CASSLRKANTEAFF; DNA: TGTGCCAGCAGTTTGCGGAAAGCGAACACTGAAGCTTTCTTT
V: TRBV2; J: TRBJ1-2; size: few; D: NA; CDR3: CAISEAEGGYTF; DNA: TGTGCCATCAGTGAAGCGGAGGGTGGCTACACCTTC
V: TRBV7-9; J: TRBJ2-5; size: NA; D: NA; CDR3: CASRLAVAGLQETQYF; DNA: TGTGCCAGCAGGTTAGCAGTGGCGGGGCTCCAAGAAACCCAGTACTTC
V: TRBV11-2; J: TRBJ2-3; size: NA; D: NA; CDR3: CASRLSGDSNQPQYF; DNA: TGTGCCAGCAGACTGTCCGGGGATAGTAATCAGCCCCAGTATTTT
V: TRBV20-1; J: TRBJ2-3; size: many; D: NA; CDR3: CSAPYGSSSTDTQYF; DNA: TGCAGTGCCCCTTACGGGTCTTCTAGCACAGATACGCAGTATTTT
V: TRBV20-1; J: TRBJ2-1; size: NA; D: TRBD2; CDR3: CSARGRCSGRRGEQFF; DNA: TGCAGTGCTAGAGGGCGATGTAGCGGGAGGAGGGGTGAGCAGTTCTTC
V: TRBV7-2; J: TRBJ2-3; size: NA; D: TRBD1; CDR3: CASSSRRTGSGSTDTQYF; DNA: TGTGCCAGCAGCTCCCGTCGGACAGGGTCGGGGTCAACAGATACGCAGTATTTT
V: TRBV20-1; J: TRBJ2-2; size: NA; D: TRBD2; CDR3: CSATTSGSDTGELFF; DNA: TGCAGTGCCACTACTAGCGGGAGCGACACCGGGGAGCTGTTTTTT
V: TRBV6-6; J: TRBJ2-2; size: NA; D: NA; CDR3: CASSYSVDGELFF; DNA: TGTGCTAGCAGTTACTCCGTAGACGGGGAGCTGTTTTTT
V: TRBV6-5; J: TRBJ1-1; size: NA; D: NA; CDR3: CISSYSRPSSPEAFF; DNA: TGTATCAGCAGTTACTCTCGGCCGTCCAGCCCTGAAGCTTTCTTT
V: TRBV5-4; J: TRBJ2-7; size: NA; D: NA; CDR3: CASSRTWAASYEQYF; DNA: TGTGCCAGCAGCCGGACCTGGGCAGCCTCCTACGAGCAGTACTTC
V: TRBV11-2; J: TRBJ2-1; size: many; D: NA; CDR3: CASSSARLGYNEQFF; DNA: TGTGCCAGCAGCTCGGCTCGGTTGGGGTACAATGAGCAGTTCTTC
V: TRBV12-3/TRBV12-4; J: TRBJ1-6; size: many; D: NA; CDR3: CASSSTVSNSPLHF; DNA: TGTGCCAGCAGTTCAACTGTCAGTAATTCACCCCTCCACTTT
V: TRBV20-1; J: TRBJ2-7; size: NA; D: NA; CDR3: CSASGGGGDIAHEQYF; DNA: TGCAGCGCTAGTGGCGGAGGGGGGGACATTGCCCACGAGCAGTACTTC
V: TRBV5-4; J: TRBJ2-5; size: NA; D: TRBD2; CDR3: CVSSVMTSGGTQCF; DNA: TGTGTCAGCAGCGTAATGACTAGCGGGGGGACCCAGTGCTTC
V: TRBV11-3; J: TRBJ2-1; size: NA; D: TRBD2; CDR3: CASSPATSGGYNEQFF; DNA: TGTGCCAGCAGTCCTGCGACTAGCGGGGGATACAATGAGCAATTCTTC
V: TRBV12-3/TRBV12-4; J: TRBJ2-1; size: NA; D: TRBD2; CDR3: CASIPSGRAVWDQFF; DNA: TGTGCTAGCATTCCTAGCGGGAGGGCCGTTTGGGACCAGTTCTTC
V: TRBV19; J: TRBJ1-5; size: few; D: NA; CDR3: CASSMTGNQPQHF; DNA: TGTGCCAGTAGTATGACCGGAAATCAGCCCCAGCATTTT
V: TRBV11-2; J: TRBJ1-5; size: NA; D: NA; CDR3: CASSHCGQPQQF; DNA: TGTGCCAGCAGCCACTGTGGACAGCCCCAGCAATTT
V: TRBV6-5; J: TRBJ1-2; size: many; D: TRBD1; CDR3: CASQRRQGGYGYTF; DNA: TGTGCCAGCCAAAGGCGACAGGGAGGGTATGGCTACACCTTC
V: TRBV11-3; J: TRBJ2-2; size: NA; D: NA; CDR3: CANNLRGFTGELFF; DNA: TGTGCCAACAACTTGAGGGGATTCACCGGGGAGCTGTTTTTT
V: TRBV24-1; J: TRBJ2-1; size: NA; D: TRBD2; CDR3: CTTSDRLAGGTSSYNEQFF; DNA: TGTACCACCAGTGACCGACTAGCGGGGGGGACCAGCTCCTACAATGAACAGTTCTTC
V: TRBV7-3; J: TRBJ2-3; size: once; D: TRBD2; CDR3: CASSSGAGYSTDTQYF; DNA: TGTGCTAGCAGCTCCGGAGCGGGGTATAGCACAGATACGCAGTATTTT
V: TRBV6-5; J: TRBJ2-7; size: many; D: NA; CDR3: CASRNGQGGYEQYF; DNA: TGTGCCAGCAGAAACGGGCAGGGAGGATACGAGCAGTACTTC
V: TRBV29-1; J: TRBJ1-2; size: NA; D: NA; CDR3: CSVVDPILVFGCTF; DNA: TGCAGCGTTGTAGATCCGATTTTGGTTTTCGGCTGCACCTTC
V: TRBV10-1; J: TRBJ2-1; size: many; D: TRBD2; CDR3: CASSDPTSGIDNEQFF; DNA: TGCGCCAGCAGTGACCCGACTAGCGGGATAGACAATGAGCAGTTCTTC
V: TRBV5-1; J: TRBJ2-3; size: NA; D: NA; CDR3: CASSRDLATSTDTQYF; DNA: TGCGCCAGCAGCCGGGACTTAGCGACTAGCACAGATACGCAGTATTTT
V: TRBV11-2; J: TRBJ2-7; size: NA; D: NA; CDR3: CTSTLEELGETYEQYF; DNA: TGTACCAGCACCTTAGAAGAATTGGGGGAAACCTACGAGCAGTACTTC
V: TRBV6-2/TRBV6-3; J: TRBJ2-5; size: NA; D: NA; CDR3: CVSNSLPGLVQETQYF; DNA: TGTGTCAGCAATTCACTGCCGGGACTTGTCCAAGAGACCCAGTACTTC
V: TRBV4-1; J: TRBJ2-7; size: NA; D: NA; CDR3: CASSQDDIGQTYEQYF; DNA: TGTGCCAGCAGCCAAGATGACATAGGACAAACCTACGAGCAGTACTTC
V: TRBV20-1; J: TRBJ2-7; size: many; D: TRBD1; CDR3: CSAFGDRDSYYEQYF; DNA: TGCAGTGCATTTGGAGACAGGGATTCTTACTACGAGCAGTACTTC
V: TRBV4-2; J: TRBJ2-1; size: NA; D: NA; CDR3: CASSQRINRAQDENEQFF; DNA: TGTGCCAGTAGCCAACGCATTAACCGGGCACAAGATGAAAATGAGCAGTTCTTC
V: TRBV20-1; J: TRBJ2-5; size: many; D: NA; CDR3: CSASQIQETQYF; DNA: TGCAGTGCCAGTCAGATCCAAGAGACCCAGTACTTC
V: TRBV11-1; J: TRBJ2-3; size: once; D: TRBD2; CDR3: CASSSGSGTQYF; DNA: TGTGCCAGCAGCTCAGGGAGCGGGACGCAATATTTT
V: TRBV20-1; J: TRBJ2-2; size: NA; D: NA; CDR3: CNARDVGTEELFF; DNA: TGCAATGCTAGAGATGTCGGAACGGAGGAGCTATTTTTT
V: TRBV20-1; J: TRBJ1-1; size: NA; D: NA; CDR3: CSVRGGPIEAFF; DNA: TGCAGTGTTAGAGGGGGGCCGATTGAAGCTTTCTTT
V: TRBV11-2; J: TRBJ1-1; size: NA; D: TRBD1; CDR3: CASNIDRESTDASF; DNA: TGTGCCAGCAACATAGACAGGGAGAGCACTGATGCTTCCTTT
V: TRBV20-1; J: TRBJ1-5; size: many; D: NA; CDR3: CSATQGPSNQPQHF; DNA: TGCAGTGCTACACAGGGACCCAGCAATCAGCCCCAGCATTTT
V: TRBV11-3; J: TRBJ2-2; size: few; D: TRBD2; CDR3: CPSSRTSGGLRVLFF; DNA: TGTCCCAGCAGTCGGACTAGCGGGGGATTAAGGGTGCTGTTTTTT
V: TRBV12-3/TRBV12-4; J: TRBJ1-2; size: NA; D: TRBD1; CDR3: CAISLGTGNGYTF; DNA: TGTGCCATCAGTCTAGGGACAGGGAATGGCTACACCTTC
V: TRBV4-1; J: TRBJ2-3; size: few; D: TRBD2; CDR3: CASSQRTSGYTDTQYF; DNA: TGCGCCAGCAGCCAGCGGACTAGCGGGTATACAGATACGCAGTATTTT
V: TRBV20-1; J: TRBJ1-5; size: few; D: NA; CDR3: CSARTGSNQSQHF; DNA: TGCAGTGCTAGGACAGGTAGCAATCAGTCCCAGCATTTT
V: TRBV12-3/TRBV12-4; J: TRBJ2-7; size: few; D: NA; CDR3: CASSPRAEAISEQYF; DNA: TGTGCCAGCAGTCCCAGGGCGGAGGCTATCAGCGAGCAGTACTTC
V: TRBV12-3/TRBV12-4; J: TRBJ2-1; size: NA; D: NA; CDR3: CTSRILAGEQFF; DNA: TGTACCAGCAGAATACTAGCCGGGGAGCAGTTCTTC
V: TRBV6-2/TRBV6-3; J: TRBJ1-1; size: medium-sized; D: TRBD1; CDR3: CASSYAGGEAFF; DNA: TGTGCCAGCAGTTACGCAGGGGGGGAAGCTTTCTTT
V: TRBV11-2; J: TRBJ2-5; size: NA; D: NA; CDR3: CANSFDITETQYF; DNA: TGTGCCAACAGCTTCGACATTACAGAGACCCAGTACTTC
V: TRBV7-2; J: TRBJ2-3; size: NA; D: NA; CDR3: CASSLVGGGSSTDTQYF; DNA: TGTGCCAGCAGCTTAGTGGGCGGGGGCTCTAGCACAGATACGCAGTATTTT
V: TRBV6-1; J: TRBJ1-4; size: many; D: TRBD1; CDR3: CASSRSVDRVEKLFF; DNA: TGTGCCAGCAGCAGGAGCGTAGACAGGGTCGAAAAACTGTTTTTT
V: TRBV7-9; J: TRBJ2-3; size: NA; D: NA; CDR3: CASSWAGSTNTQYF; DNA: TGTGCCAGCAGCTGGGCAGGAAGCACAAATACGCAGTATTTT
V: TRBV4-1; J: TRBJ2-7; size: many; D: NA; CDR3: CASSQLKLISYEQYF; DNA: TGCGCCAGCAGCCAACTAAAGCTAATCTCCTACGAGCAGTACTTC
V: TRBV2; J: TRBJ2-6; size: few; D: NA; CDR3: CASKEASGANVLTF; DNA: TGTGCCAGCAAGGAGGCCTCTGGGGCCAACGTCCTGACTTTC
V: TRBV5-1; J: TRBJ2-1; size: NA; D: NA; CDR3: CPSSLESLSGNKQFF; DNA: TGCCCCAGCAGCTTGGAGTCCCTAAGTGGCAATAAGCAGTTCTTC
V: TRBV4-1; J: TRBJ2-7; size: many; D: NA; CDR3: CASSQVWLSYEQYF; DNA: TGCGCCAGCAGCCAAGTCTGGTTATCCTACGAGCAGTACTTC